A single T cell receptor (beta chain) is shown here with its context. The data derive from a study of monozygotic twins with inflammatory bowel disease. Germline CDR1 and CDR2: SGHKS and YYEKEE (reference sequence). This CDR3 has 14 residues. TCRdb re-called the 5' RACE reads, yielding one record per CDR3 amino acid sequence without DNA. This sample's table has nearly 450,000 distinct CDR3 sequences. This TCR derives from a human donor with ulcerative colitis or Crohn's disease, or a healthy co-twin of an affected twin (not recorded which). V and J are TRBV5-5 and TRBJ2-7. Sample: blood. CDR3 amino acids: CASSLTASSDEQYF.